The 14 T cell receptor beta chains presented below share a single source sample, sequenced in a study of vaccination and CD4 T cells after COVID-19. The antigens of these receptors remain unknown. With the Oncomine TCR Beta short-read assay, DNA from cultured CD4+ T cells was sequenced. TCRdb analysed the PCR reads with MiXCR anew, one entry per CDR3 protein. The data contain over 3,500 distinct CDR3 sequences, around 21% of them singletons. Treatment defined: roughly 11-day PBMC culture with coronavirus spike peptide pools or control peptides (ViraFEST assay). The sequencing input was CD4+ T cells from blood, cultured in vitro. The receptors originated from a human donor who had recovered from COVID-19.

This clonotype counts as medium-sized. This sequence joins TRBV27 and TRBJ1-1; 7 bases map to TRBD1. After removal of 0 bases from V and 10 bases from J, the junction contained 17 bases not matched to a gene. Germline V gene data show CDR1 as MNHEY and CDR2 as SMNVEV (reference sequence). CDR3 length equals 17 residues. This CDR3 is CASSLSRAPTGRYVAFF. The CDR3 DNA follows: TGTGCCAGCAGTTTATCGCGGGCCCCGACAGGGAGATACGTAGCTTTCTTT.

In its sample, this clonotype was seen a few times. The V gene is TRBV6-5, the J gene TRBJ1-3, with D uncertain. Looked up from germline, CDR1 is MNHEY and CDR2 is SVGAGI. CDR3 size: 15 residues. V lost 2 bases, J lost 4 bases, and 12 bases lay in between. For the CDR3, the DNA is TGTGCCAGCAGTTACACACACGGGTCCGGAAACACCATATATTTT. Translated, it gives CASSYTHGSGNTIYF.

In its sample, this clonotype ranks as medium-sized (0.01 to 0.1%). The gene calls are TRBV30 and TRBJ1-2; 7 bases map to TRBD1. From germline, CDR1 is GTSNPN and CDR2 SVGIG (reference sequence). This CDR3 contains 15 residues. Trimming cost V 2 bases and J 7 bases; bases outside gene matches: 13. The CDR3 nucleotides read TGTGCCTGGAGTACCCCCGGGACAGCGAGGTCTGGCTACACCTTC. Translation gives CAWSTPGTARSGYTF.

In this sample, this clonotype is medium-sized. The chain links TRBV6-5 to TRBJ2-3; D is unresolved. The V and J ends lost 4 bases and 2 bases respectively, with 10 bases between them. The CDR3 has 14 residues. Germline V CDR1 and CDR2: MNHEY, SVGAGI. Here the CDR3 reads CASSFTQPTDTQYF. The DNA of the CDR3 is TGTGCCAGCAGTTTTACCCAACCCACAGATACGCAGTATTTT.

This clonotype turned up a few times. This chain connects TRBV19 to TRBJ2-6; D remains unclear. Looked up from germline, CDR1 is LNHDA and CDR2 is SQIVND (reference sequence). This CDR3 contains 12 residues. V lost 9 bases, J lost 6 bases, and 9 bases lay in between. CDR3: CASNTEANVLTF. The CDR3, as DNA: TGTGCCAGCAATACTGAGGCCAACGTCCTGACTTTC.

The chain is built from TRBV30 and TRBJ2-4; the match to TRBD1 covers 7 bases. Germline lookup yields CDR1 GTSNPN and CDR2 SVGIG (reference sequence). V shed 3 bases, J shed 0 bases, and the junction held 5 bases outside the gene matches. The CDR3 has 15 amino acids. The CDR3 bases are TGTGCCTGGAGCCCGGGACAGCTAGCCAAAAACATTCAGTACTTC. This gives the protein CAWSPGQLAKNIQYF. The variable domain in full, with the rest retrieved from reference TRBV30 and TRBJ2-4, is SQTIHQWPATLVQPVGSPLSLECTVEGTSNPNLYWYRQAAGRGLQLLFYSVGIGQISSEVPQNLSASRPQDRQFILSSKKLLLSDSGFYLCAWSPGQLAKNIQYFGAGTRLSVL.

V usage is TRBV20-1 and J usage is TRBJ1-2; unclear D gene. V gave up 0 bases and J gave up 3 bases, with 11 bases separating them. The CDR3 extends over 14 amino acids. Germline CDR1 reads DFQATT; CDR2 reads SNEGSKA (reference sequence). The CDR3 is CSARDYKADYGYTF. DNA for the CDR3: TGCAGTGCTAGAGATTATAAGGCCGACTATGGCTACACCTTC.

The CDR3: CASSFKAGSWGYTF. CDR3 DNA sequence: TGTGCCAGCAGTTTTAAGGCAGGTTCCTGGGGCTACACCTTC. The rearrangement joins TRBV27 to TRBJ1-2; D is ambiguous. The ends were cut back, 3 bases at V and 8 bases at J, with 16 bases in the middle. The CDR3 has 14 amino acids. Per germline, CDR1 MNHEY and CDR2 SMNVEV (reference sequence).

By proportion, this clonotype is medium-sized (0.01 to 0.1%). The V gene is TRBV11-2, the J gene TRBJ1-2; no clear D. V shed 4 bases and J shed 4 bases, with 16 bases lying between them. This CDR3 region has 15 residues. CDR1 and CDR2 (germline): SGHAT, FQNNGV. The DNA of the CDR3 is TGTGCCAGCAGCTCGTATCTCCGGGTCTCCTATGGCTACACCTTC. This codes for CASSSYLRVSYGYTF.

This clonotype came up a few times. The chain links TRBV6-1 to TRBJ1-5; D gene unclear. Trimming pared 2 bases from V and 0 bases from J, leaving 8 bases between. CDR1 MNHNS and CDR2 SASEGT come from the germline V gene. The CDR3 totals 15 residues. The CDR3 here is CASSEPSGSNQPQHF. In DNA, the CDR3 is TGTGCCAGCAGTGAACCTTCGGGTAGCAATCAGCCCCAGCATTTT.

This clonotype was observed a handful of times. The chain carries TRBV7-9 and TRBJ1-3; D remains ambiguous. Germline-derived CDR1 and CDR2 are SEHNR and FQNEAQ (reference sequence). CDR3 size: 16 residues. Trimming shortened V by 1 base and J by 7 bases, and 17 bases separated the two germline ends. The CDR3 nucleotides are TGTGCCAGCAGCTTAGTAGACACCCCTTTTCGGAACACCATATATTTT. The encoded protein is CASSLVDTPFRNTIYF.

Regarding this clonotype: Compared with germline, one end of the junction differs, possibly owing to a read error. The chain combines TRBV5-1 with TRBJ1-2, with D hard to call. The germline gives CDR1 SGHRS, CDR2 YFSETQ. This CDR3 comprises 17 residues. The CDR3 DNA reads TGCGCCGGCAGTTTTTCCCACCCAGACATATTTAACTATGGCTACACCTTC. Amino acids: CAGSFSHPDIFNYGYTF.

By share of the sample, this clonotype is medium-sized. This rearrangement joins TRBV6-1 to TRBJ1-5; tentatively, D is TRBD1 (5 bases). Germline CDR1 reads MNHNS; CDR2 reads SASEGT. V lost 6 bases, J lost 3 bases, and 15 bases lay in between. The CDR3 is 15 residues long. In DNA form, the CDR3 reads TGTGCCAGCAGCGGTGGGCAGGGTTACAATCAGCCCCAGCATTTT. Its translation: CASSGGQGYNQPQHF.

This chain links TRBV30 with TRBJ2-4, with 7 bases that match TRBD1. J gave up 0 bases and V 3 bases, and 5 bases lay outside the gene matches. The CDR3 sequence is 15 residues long. Germline V gene lookup returns CDR1 GTSNPN and CDR2 SVGIG (reference sequence). The CDR3 loop is CAWSPGQPAKNIQYF. Written as DNA, the CDR3 is TGTGCCTGGAGCCCGGGACAGCCAGCCAAAAACATTCAGTACTTC.